Below, 3 T cell receptor beta chains from the same sample are listed, as sequenced in a study of blood T cell repertoires in COVID-19. Generated by immunoSEQ multiplex PCR, the TCRdb table keeps only in-frame clones and is missing some. The table records about 75,000 clones, approximately 85% of them present only once. Material: peripheral blood. These receptors came from a human donor in a cohort sampled during active COVID-19.

The gene calls are TRBV19 and TRBJ1-4, with 7 positions matching TRBD1. The CDR3 length is 13 residues. V was clipped by 9 bases and J by 5 bases; unmatched bases: 6. CDR1 is LNHDA and CDR2 is SQIVND in the germline V gene (reference sequence). CDR3 protein: CASRGGANEKLFF. Written as DNA, the CDR3 is TGTGCCAGCAGAGGGGGCGCCAATGAAAAACTGTTTTTT. Full variable domain (missing parts from reference TRBV19 and TRBJ1-4): DGGITQSPKYLFRKEGQNVTLSCEQNLNHDAMYWYRQDPGQGLRLIYYSQIVNDFQKGDIAEGYSVSREKKESFPLTVTSAQKNPTAFYLCASRGGANEKLFFGSGTQLSVL.

The gene calls are TRBV11-2 and TRBJ2-7; D is ambiguous. CDR1 SGHAT and CDR2 FQNNGV come from the germline V gene. Trimming removed 1 base at V and 7 bases at J, with 14 bases between. The CDR3 covers 14 residues. Here the CDR3 DNA reads TGTGCCAGCAGCTTAGGGCACGCAGGTCGGGAGCAGTACTTC. Translating it yields CASSLGHAGREQYF. Combining the CDR3 with reference TRBV11-2 and TRBJ2-7 gives the whole variable domain EAGVAQSPRYKIIEKRQSVAFWCNPISGHATLYWYQQILGQGPKLLIQFQNNGVVDDSQLPKDRFSAERLKGVDSTLKIQPAKLEDSAVYLCASSLGHAGREQYFGPGTRLTVT.

V usage is TRBV28 and J usage is TRBJ2-3; 7 bases agree with TRBD2. The V segment lost 3 bases and the J segment 1 base; nucleotides outside the gene matches: 10. Looked up from germline, CDR1 is MDHEN and CDR2 is SYDVKM. This CDR3 contains 17 residues. The CDR3 sequence: CASSLQAAGVGTDTQYF. The CDR3 nucleotides are TGTGCCAGCAGTTTGCAGGCCGCGGGAGTCGGCACAGATACGCAGTATTTT.